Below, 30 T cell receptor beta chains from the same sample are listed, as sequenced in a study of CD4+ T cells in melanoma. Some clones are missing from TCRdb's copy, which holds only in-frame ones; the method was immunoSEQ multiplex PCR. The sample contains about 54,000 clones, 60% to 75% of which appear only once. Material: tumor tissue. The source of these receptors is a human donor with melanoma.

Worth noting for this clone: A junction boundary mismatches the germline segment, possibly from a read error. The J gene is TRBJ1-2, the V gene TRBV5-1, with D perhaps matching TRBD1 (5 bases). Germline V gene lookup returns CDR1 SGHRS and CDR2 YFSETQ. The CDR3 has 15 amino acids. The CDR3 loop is CASTLRYQGEDGHTF. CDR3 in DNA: TGCGCCAGCACCTTGCGTTACCAGGGAGAAGATGGCCACACCTTC.

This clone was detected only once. CDR3 in DNA: TGCAGCGTTGAAGATAGAGGGCCCGGGACTCTCTCCTACGAGCAGTACTTC. It codes for CSVEDRGPGTLSYEQYF. The chain links TRBV29-1 to TRBJ2-7, with D possibly matching TRBD2 (6 bases). Germline lookup yields CDR1 SQVTM and CDR2 ANQGSEA. This CDR3 is 17 amino acids long. Trimming cost V 0 bases and J 0 bases, with 18 bases left between them.

CDR3 amino acids: CASSDRRDLETQYF. CDR3 nucleotide sequence: TGTGCCAGCAGCGATCGGCGGGACTTAGAGACCCAGTACTTC. The chain is built from TRBV7-2 and TRBJ2-5; TRBD2 might be the D (6 bases). The CDR3 contains 14 residues. With 5 bases removed from V and 4 bases from J, the gap between germline ends came to 14 bases. Germline loops: CDR1 SGHTA, CDR2 FQGNSA. The variable domain in full, with the rest retrieved from reference TRBV7-2 and TRBJ2-5, is GAGVSQSPSNKVTEKGKDVELRCDPISGHTALYWYRQSLGQGLEFLIYFQGNSAPDKSGLPSDRFSAERTGGSVSTLTIQRTQQEDSAVYLCASSDRRDLETQYFGPGTRLLVL.

CDR3 amino acids: CASSPGGEGLLETQYF. As DNA, the CDR3 is TGTGCCAGCAGTCCCGGTGGTGAGGGCCTTCTCGAGACCCAGTACTTC. The chain has TRBV28 and TRBJ2-5, with TRBD2 as a possible D gene (5 bases). The V gene's germline CDR1 is MDHEN and CDR2 SYDVKM. This CDR3 is 16 amino acids long. The V gene lost 5 bases and the J gene lost 5 bases, with 21 bases spanning the gap.

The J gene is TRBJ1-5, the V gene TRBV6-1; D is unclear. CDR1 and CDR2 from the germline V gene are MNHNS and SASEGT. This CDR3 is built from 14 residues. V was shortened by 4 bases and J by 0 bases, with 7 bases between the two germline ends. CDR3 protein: CASSAIDSNQPQHF. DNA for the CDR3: TGTGCCAGCAGTGCGATTGATAGCAATCAGCCCCAGCATTTT.

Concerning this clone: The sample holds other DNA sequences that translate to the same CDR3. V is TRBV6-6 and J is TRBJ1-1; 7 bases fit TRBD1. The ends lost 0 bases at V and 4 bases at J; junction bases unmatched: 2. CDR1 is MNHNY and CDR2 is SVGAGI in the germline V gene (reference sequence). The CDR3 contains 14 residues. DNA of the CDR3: TGTGCCAGCAGTTACTCCCCAGGGGGCACTGAAGCTTTCTTT. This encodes CASSYSPGGTEAFF.

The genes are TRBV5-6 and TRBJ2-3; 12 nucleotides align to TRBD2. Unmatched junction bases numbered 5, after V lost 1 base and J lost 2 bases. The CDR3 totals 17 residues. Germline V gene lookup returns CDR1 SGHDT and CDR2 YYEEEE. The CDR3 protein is CASSLTLAGGPTDTQYF. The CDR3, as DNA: TGTGCCAGCAGCTTGACACTAGCGGGGGGACCCACAGATACGCAGTATTTT.

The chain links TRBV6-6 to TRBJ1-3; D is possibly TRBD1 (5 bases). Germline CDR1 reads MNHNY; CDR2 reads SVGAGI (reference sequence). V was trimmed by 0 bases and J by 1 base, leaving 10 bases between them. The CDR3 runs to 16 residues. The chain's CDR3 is CASSYSLPGSGNTIYF. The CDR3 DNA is TGTGCCAGCAGTTACTCTCTGCCAGGGTCTGGAAACACCATATATTTT.

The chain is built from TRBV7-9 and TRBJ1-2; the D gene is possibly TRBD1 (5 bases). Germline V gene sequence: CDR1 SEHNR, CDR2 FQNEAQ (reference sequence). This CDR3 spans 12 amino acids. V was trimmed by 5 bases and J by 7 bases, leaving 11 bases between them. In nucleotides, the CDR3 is TGTGCCAGCAGCCCCAGGGTCGCTGGCTACACCTTC. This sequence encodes CASSPRVAGYTF.

CDR3 coding DNA: TGTGCCAGCAGTTTTGGGACTCCTAATTCACCCCTCCACTTT. Translation: CASSFGTPNSPLHF. This chain links TRBV28 with TRBJ1-6, with D perhaps TRBD1 (5 bases). CDR1 is MDHEN, CDR2 SYDVKM, per germline. V was cut by 3 bases and J by 6 bases, with 9 bases left in between. This CDR3 comprises 14 residues.

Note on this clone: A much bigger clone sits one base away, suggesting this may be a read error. Here the CDR3 reads CASSENHLASGNTIYF. As DNA, the CDR3 is TGTGCCAGCAGTGAAAATCACCTCGCCTCTGGAAACACCATATATTTT. The J gene is TRBJ1-3, the V gene TRBV6-1; unclear D gene. The germline gives CDR1 MNHNS, CDR2 SASEGT. V was shortened by 2 bases and J by 0 bases, with 11 bases between the two germline ends. This CDR3 has 16 residues.

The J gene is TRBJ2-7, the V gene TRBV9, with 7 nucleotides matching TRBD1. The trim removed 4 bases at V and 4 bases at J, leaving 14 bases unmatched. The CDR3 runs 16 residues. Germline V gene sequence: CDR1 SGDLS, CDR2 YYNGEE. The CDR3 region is CASSPALNRGLYEQYF. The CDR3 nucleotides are TGTGCCAGCAGCCCCGCCTTAAACAGGGGTTTGTACGAGCAGTACTTC.

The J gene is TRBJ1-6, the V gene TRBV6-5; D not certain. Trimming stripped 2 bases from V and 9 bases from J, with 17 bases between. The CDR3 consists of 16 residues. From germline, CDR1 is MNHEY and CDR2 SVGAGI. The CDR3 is CASSYAGRYVGSPLHF. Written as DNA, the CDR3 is TGTGCCAGCAGTTACGCGGGCCGGTATGTGGGTTCACCCCTCCACTTT.

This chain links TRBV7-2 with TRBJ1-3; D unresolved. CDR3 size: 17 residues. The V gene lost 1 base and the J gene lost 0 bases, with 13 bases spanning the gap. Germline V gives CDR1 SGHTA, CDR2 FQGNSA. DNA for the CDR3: TGTGCCAGCAGCTTAGATTTGGACGGTTTCTCTGGAAACACCATATATTTT. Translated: CASSLDLDGFSGNTIYF.

For the CDR3, the DNA is TGTGCCAGCAGTGTACAGGATAATGAGCAGTTCTTC. Protein product: CASSVQDNEQFF. The chain has TRBV9 and TRBJ2-1, with TRBD1 as a possible D gene (5 bases). From germline, CDR1 is SGDLS and CDR2 YYNGEE. This CDR3 contains 12 residues. The V end lost 5 bases, the J end lost 7 bases, and 10 bases lay between the germline ends.

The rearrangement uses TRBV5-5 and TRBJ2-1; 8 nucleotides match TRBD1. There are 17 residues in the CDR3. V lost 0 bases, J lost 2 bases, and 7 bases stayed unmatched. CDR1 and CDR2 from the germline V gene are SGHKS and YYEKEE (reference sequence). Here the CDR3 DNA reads TGTGCCAGCAGCTTGGTGCAGGGGGCGACCCCCTACAATGAGCAGTTCTTC. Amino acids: CASSLVQGATPYNEQFF.

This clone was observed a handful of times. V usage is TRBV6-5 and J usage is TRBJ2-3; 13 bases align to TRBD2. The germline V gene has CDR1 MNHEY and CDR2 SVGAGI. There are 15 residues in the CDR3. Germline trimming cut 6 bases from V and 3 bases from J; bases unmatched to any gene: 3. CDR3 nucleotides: TGTGCCAGCAGAGGACTAGCGGGGGTGACAGATACGCAGTATTTT. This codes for CASRGLAGVTDTQYF.

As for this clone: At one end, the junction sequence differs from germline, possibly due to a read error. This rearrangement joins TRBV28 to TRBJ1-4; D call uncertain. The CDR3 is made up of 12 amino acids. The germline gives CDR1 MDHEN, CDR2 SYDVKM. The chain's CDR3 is CASSRYGLIEIF. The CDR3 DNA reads TGTGCCAGCAGTCGGTACGGTCTAATAGAGATTTTT.

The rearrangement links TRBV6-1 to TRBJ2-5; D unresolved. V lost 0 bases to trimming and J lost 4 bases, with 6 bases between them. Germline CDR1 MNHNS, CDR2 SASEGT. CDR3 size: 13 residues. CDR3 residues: CASSEAVTETQYF. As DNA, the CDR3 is TGTGCCAGCAGTGAAGCGGTAACAGAGACCCAGTACTTC.

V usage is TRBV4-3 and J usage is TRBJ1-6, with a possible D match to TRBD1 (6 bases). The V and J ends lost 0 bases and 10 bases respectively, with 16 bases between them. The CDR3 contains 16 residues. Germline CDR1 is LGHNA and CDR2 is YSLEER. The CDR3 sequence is CASSQDHGGLESPLHF. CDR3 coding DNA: TGCGCCAGCAGCCAAGACCACGGGGGGCTCGAGTCACCCCTCCACTTT.

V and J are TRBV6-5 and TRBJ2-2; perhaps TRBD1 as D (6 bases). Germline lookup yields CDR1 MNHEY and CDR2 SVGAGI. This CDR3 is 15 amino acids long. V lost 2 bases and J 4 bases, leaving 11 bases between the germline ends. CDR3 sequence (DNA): TGTGCCAGCAGTTACAGGGGGTCGGGCACCGGGGAGCTGTTTTTT. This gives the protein CASSYRGSGTGELFF.

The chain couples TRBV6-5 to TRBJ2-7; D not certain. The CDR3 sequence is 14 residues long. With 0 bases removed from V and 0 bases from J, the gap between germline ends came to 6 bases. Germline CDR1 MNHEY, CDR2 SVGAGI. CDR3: CASSYSPGSYEQYF. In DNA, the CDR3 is TGTGCCAGCAGTTACTCGCCAGGCTCCTACGAGCAGTACTTC.

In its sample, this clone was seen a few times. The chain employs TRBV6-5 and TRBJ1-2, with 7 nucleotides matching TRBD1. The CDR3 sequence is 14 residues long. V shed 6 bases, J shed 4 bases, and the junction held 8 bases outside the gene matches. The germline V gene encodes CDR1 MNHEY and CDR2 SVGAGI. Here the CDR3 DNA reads TGTGCCAGCAGCCCAGGACAGGCCTCCTATGGCTACACCTTC. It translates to CASSPGQASYGYTF.

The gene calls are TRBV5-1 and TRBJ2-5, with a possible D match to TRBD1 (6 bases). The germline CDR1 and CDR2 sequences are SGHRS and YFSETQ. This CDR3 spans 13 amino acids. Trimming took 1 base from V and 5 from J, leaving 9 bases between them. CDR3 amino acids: CASSLSRGETQYF. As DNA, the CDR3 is TGCGCCAGCAGCTTGTCCAGGGGTGAGACCCAGTACTTC.

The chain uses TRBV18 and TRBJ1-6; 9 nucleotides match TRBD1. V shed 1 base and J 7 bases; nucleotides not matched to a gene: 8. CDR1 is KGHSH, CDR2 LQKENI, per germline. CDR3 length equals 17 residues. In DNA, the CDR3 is TGTGCCAGCTCACCACGAACTGTGGGGACAGGGAATTCACCCCTCCACTTT. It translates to CASSPRTVGTGNSPLHF.

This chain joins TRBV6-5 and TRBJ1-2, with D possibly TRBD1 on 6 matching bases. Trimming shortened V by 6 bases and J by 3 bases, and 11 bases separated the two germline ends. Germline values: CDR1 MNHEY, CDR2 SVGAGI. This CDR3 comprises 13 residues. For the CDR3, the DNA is TGTGCCAGCAGGGGGGCCGAGCACTATGGCTACACCTTC. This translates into CASRGAEHYGYTF.

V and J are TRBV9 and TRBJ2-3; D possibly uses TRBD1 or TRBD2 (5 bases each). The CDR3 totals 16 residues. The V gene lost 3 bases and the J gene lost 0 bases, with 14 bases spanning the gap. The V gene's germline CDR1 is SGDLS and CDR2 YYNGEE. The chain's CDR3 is CASSARDRPSTDTQYF. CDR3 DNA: TGTGCCAGCAGCGCCCGGGACCGGCCTAGCACAGATACGCAGTATTTT.

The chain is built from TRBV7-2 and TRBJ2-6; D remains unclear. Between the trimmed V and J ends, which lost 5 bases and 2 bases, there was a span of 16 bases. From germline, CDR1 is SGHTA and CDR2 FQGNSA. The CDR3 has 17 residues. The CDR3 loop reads CASSRSQLVPGANVLTF. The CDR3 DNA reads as TGTGCCAGCAGCAGATCTCAGTTAGTCCCTGGGGCCAACGTCCTGACTTTC.

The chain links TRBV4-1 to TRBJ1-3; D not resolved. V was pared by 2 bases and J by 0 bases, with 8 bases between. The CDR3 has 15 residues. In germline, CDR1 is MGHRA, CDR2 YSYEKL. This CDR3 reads CASSQIESSGNTIYF. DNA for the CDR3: TGCGCCAGCAGCCAAATAGAGAGCTCTGGAAACACCATATATTTT.

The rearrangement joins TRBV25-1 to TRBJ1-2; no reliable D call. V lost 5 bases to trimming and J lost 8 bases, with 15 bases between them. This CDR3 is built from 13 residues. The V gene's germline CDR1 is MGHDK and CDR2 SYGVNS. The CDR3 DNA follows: TGTGCCAGCAGTCAGTCGTTTGGTGGGGGCTACACCTTC. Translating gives CASSQSFGGGYTF.